There are a few counts of the clone carrying this TCR beta chain. Its target is unknown. The assay used was immunoSEQ (version v3.0), run at survey level. The data were produced by immunoSEQ multiplex PCR, yet TCRdb's version contains in-frame clones alone and is incomplete. Of some 26,000 clones in the sample, approximately 90% are singletons; the top ten hold 4% to 6%. The CDR3 has 15 amino acids. CDR1 and CDR2 from the germline V gene are MNHNS and SASEGT. V dropped 4 bases and J dropped 7; count of bases not matched to a gene: 5. The sample originates from a study of long-term antiretroviral therapy in people with HIV. Each contributor possessed a minimum of one pre-ART and a minimum of two post-ART PBMC samples. Study-wide results and caveats: At every time point, clones expanded before ART dominated the repertoire. Comparison with controls showed narrower CDR3 length ranges in HIV repertoires.

The source is a man aged 40-55 years with HIV. Sequencing was performed on unsorted PBMCs, taken around 2.6 years after starting antiretroviral therapy. The rearrangement links TRBV6-1 to TRBJ1-6; 9 bases match TRBD1. Written as DNA, the CDR3 is TGTGCCAGCAGTGGGTGGACAGGGGAAAATTCACCCCTCCACTTT. This encodes CASSGWTGENSPLHF.